This TCR beta chain appears in the sequencing data of a study of T cell responses to AZD1222 COVID-19 vaccine. Per the germline V gene, CDR1 is LGHDT and CDR2 is YNNKEL (reference sequence). Trimming took off 1 base at V and 7 bases at J, with 8 bases between the two ends. There are 13 residues in the CDR3. This clone was detected once. Antigen: not known. Data came from immunoSEQ multiplex PCR; TCRdb stores just in-frame clones and leaves some out. Found here are over 150,000 clones, about 86% of them singletons; the top ten hold 11%. Overall study results and limits: Clonal diversity was possibly underestimated, and the donors were mostly white British, with more females.

The sample in question was peripheral blood, obtained 28 days after the second AZD1222 dose. This receptor was obtained from an adult who received the AZD1222 COVID-19 vaccine. The chain couples TRBV3-1 (or the pseudogene TRBV3-2) to TRBJ2-1; possible D gene TRBD1, 6 bases. CDR3 residues: CASSQGTENEQFF. CDR3 coding DNA: TGTGCCAGCAGCCAAGGGACAGAAAATGAGCAGTTCTTC.